This entry concerns a single T cell receptor beta chain. The data were taken from a study of OX40 agonist ivuxolimab in advanced cancers. Study-wide context: Patients received intravenous ivuxolimab every 2 weeks at 0.01 to 10 mg/kg.

Using immunoSEQ multiplex PCR, the repertoire was profiled, and TCRdb retains in-frame clones only, with some absent. The table records 60,000 to 85,000 clones, roughly 89% of them present only once. If patients had autoimmune disease history or systemic immunosuppression, they were excluded. Germline-derived CDR1 and CDR2 are SGHRS and YFSETQ. The CDR3 is 16 amino acids. Between the trimmed V and J ends, which lost 0 bases and 3 bases, there was a span of 13 bases. The rearrangement links TRBV5-1 to TRBJ2-1, with D tentatively TRBD2 (6 bases). The sequence was collected from an adult with an advanced solid tumor such as melanoma, head and neck, liver or kidney cancer. Sequences were derived from CD4+ or CD8+ T cells sorted from blood, sampled in a trial of the OX40 agonist ivuxolimab. The CDR3 DNA reads TGCGCCAGCAGCTTGGCGCGGTGGGGAGGCTACAATGAGCAGTTCTTC. Protein sequence: CASSLARWGGYNEQFF.